Sequencing of this TCR beta chain was carried out in a study of cytomegalovirus exposure and HLA in healthy donors. This CDR3 region has 16 residues. Germline values: CDR1 GTSNPN, CDR2 SVGIG (reference sequence). J gave up 1 base and V 2 bases, and 8 bases lay outside the gene matches. The PCR contained 60 Vbeta and 13 Jbeta primers. Sequencing was performed with immunoSEQ multiplex PCR; in TCRdb, only in-frame clones are kept and a portion is missing. The top ten hold 0.5% to 0.8% of the sample, which has some 200,000 clones, approximately 80% seen once. This TCR was recovered from a boy aged 10-17 years in good health and CMV-seronegative. The sample consisted of PBMCs. The rearrangement uses TRBV30 and TRBJ2-5; 9 bases fit TRBD1. CDR3 loop: CAWSRTRDRAQETQYF. Written as DNA, the CDR3 is TGTGCCTGGAGTCGCACCCGGGACAGGGCCCAAGAGACCCAGTACTTC.